The next 32 T cell receptor beta chains were all read from a single sample in a study of identical twins' blood T cells. Via MiXCR, TCRdb re-called the 5' RACE reads, giving one row per CDR3 protein. The sample holds 300,000 to 450,000 distinct CDR3 sequences, about 28% seen once. The sequenced sample consisted of PBMCs. The receptors here all came from a woman aged 18-55 years in good health.

This clonotype was observed a few times. V usage is TRBV20-1 and J usage is TRBJ2-3, with 10 nucleotides matching TRBD2. The trim removed 4 bases at V and 4 bases at J, leaving 5 bases unmatched. This CDR3 comprises 14 residues. Germline assignment: CDR1 DFQATT and CDR2 SNEGSKA (reference sequence). The DNA for the CDR3 is TGCAGTGCTAACCTAGCGGGAGTGGCAGATACGCAGTATTTT. Translated, it gives CSANLAGVADTQYF.

This clonotype was recorded at least ten times. In DNA, the CDR3 is TGTGCCAGCTCACCACCGGGGGTAGCGGGTAACAATGAGCAGTTCTTC. As protein: CASSPPGVAGNNEQFF. The gene calls are TRBV18 and TRBJ2-1; 7 bases match TRBD2. Germline-derived CDR1 and CDR2 are KGHSH and LQKENI. This CDR3 is 16 amino acids long. J gave up 5 bases and V 0 bases, and 7 bases lay outside the gene matches.

V usage is TRBV5-1 and J usage is TRBJ2-2, with D perhaps matching TRBD1 or TRBD2 (6 bases each). V was clipped by 4 bases and J by 6 bases, with 16 bases between them. The CDR3 extends over 15 amino acids. Germline lookup yields CDR1 SGHRS and CDR2 YFSETQ. CDR3 bases: TGCGCCAGCAGCCTAGGGGGGCCAGTGGCCGGGGAGCTGTTTTTT. Encoded protein: CASSLGGPVAGELFF. The full variable domain, in which reference TRBV5-1 and TRBJ2-2 provide the parts outside the CDR3, is KAGVTQTPRYLIKTRGQQVTLSCSPISGHRSVSWYQQTPGQGLQFLFEYFSETQRNKGNFPGRFSGRQFSNSRSEMNVSTLELGDSALYLCASSLGGPVAGELFFGEGSRLTVL.

This clonotype was counted at least ten times. Because the CDR3 is missing its conserved closing phenylalanine or tryptophan, this is likely a read error. No DNA is shown, since the ends of the CDR3 on it are uncertain; the CDR3 is the one TCRdb lists. This chain connects TRBV21-1 to TRBJ2-3; the table's D gene call, TRBD1, was not cross checked with the DNA. TRBV21-1 has pseudogene status. With termini counted, the CDR3 has 10 amino acids. The CDR3 is CASSKAAGHG.

In its sample, this clonotype was seen many times. The rearrangement joins TRBV7-9 to TRBJ1-3; TRBD1 might be the D (6 bases). The length of the CDR3 is 16 residues. V dropped 6 bases and J dropped 0 bases, with 15 bases sitting between them. CDR1 and CDR2 (germline): SEHNR, FQNEAQ (reference sequence). Written as DNA, the CDR3 is TGTGCCAGCAGTCGTGACAGGAGACCCTCTGGAAACACCATATATTTT. It codes for CASSRDRRPSGNTIYF.

The V call is TRBV7-2, the J call TRBJ2-1; possible D gene TRBD2, 6 bases. The CDR3 covers 16 residues. CDR1 SGHTA and CDR2 FQGNSA come from the germline V gene. Trimming stripped 6 bases from V and 3 bases from J, with 18 bases between. CDR3 nucleotide sequence: TGTGCCAGCAGTTACGCCACCGGGACTTTCTACAATGAGCAGTTCTTC. Its translation: CASSYATGTFYNEQFF.

With regard to this clonotype: A much larger clonotype is one base distant, so this may be a read error. The rearrangement uses TRBV20-1 and TRBJ1-1; TRBD1 might be the D (5 bases). The V gene lost 1 base and the J gene lost 1 base, with 10 bases spanning the gap. The CDR3 loop spans 14 amino acids. The V gene's germline CDR1 is DFQATT and CDR2 SNEGSKA (reference sequence). The CDR3 nucleotides read TGCAGTGCTAGAGGTAGCAGGGCGAACACTGAAGCTTTCTTT. This sequence encodes CSARGSRANTEAFF.

The chain joins TRBV6-6 to TRBJ1-1; TRBD1 is a possible D gene (5 bases). CDR1 MNHNY and CDR2 SVGAGI come from the germline V gene (reference sequence). This CDR3 is 12 amino acids long. Trimming took 0 bases from V and 10 from J, leaving 9 bases between them. CDR3 sequence reads: CASSYSIDRAFF. CDR3 coding DNA: TGTGCCAGCAGTTACTCGATTGACAGAGCTTTCTTT.

Concerning this clonotype: This may be a read error, as it is one base from a much larger clone. The rearrangement joins TRBV2 to TRBJ1-5; D remains ambiguous. The CDR3 has 13 residues. Germline lookup yields CDR1 SNHLY and CDR2 FYNNEI. The DNA of the CDR3 is TGTGCCAGCAGAGAGGATAGCAATCAGCCCAAGCATTTT. The encoded protein is CASREDSNQPKHF.

V is TRBV20-1 and J is TRBJ2-3; 8 positions match TRBD1. There are 14 residues in the CDR3. Per the germline V gene, CDR1 is DFQATT and CDR2 is SNEGSKA (reference sequence). The V segment lost 6 bases and the J segment 5 bases; nucleotides outside the gene matches: 10. The CDR3 bases are TGCAGTGCCACGAGACAGGGGTTGAGAGATACGCAGTATTTT. Its translation is CSATRQGLRDTQYF.

This clonotype has only a few counts. CDR3 loop: CASSPWVSGGNTIYF. CDR3 DNA: TGTGCCAGCAGCCCCTGGGTATCAGGTGGAAACACCATATATTTT. The chain combines TRBV11-2 with TRBJ1-3; no clear D gene. With 5 bases removed from V and 3 bases from J, the gap between germline ends came to 14 bases. CDR3 length: 15 amino acids. The germline V gene encodes CDR1 SGHAT and CDR2 FQNNGV.

This clonotype was counted only a few times. CDR3 sequence (DNA): TGTGCCAGCAGCCTAAAATCCGGGGCCACGTCCTATGGCTACACCTTC. The encoded protein is CASSLKSGATSYGYTF. The chain couples TRBV7-8 to TRBJ1-2; weak D call: TRBD1 (5 bases). Germline CDR1 and CDR2: SGHVS and FQNEAQ. This CDR3 has 16 amino acids. With 5 bases removed from V and 4 bases from J, the gap between germline ends came to 20 bases.

This clonotype has at least ten counts. The J gene is TRBJ1-5, the V gene TRBV12-3 or TRBV12-4; maybe TRBD1 (5 bases). There are 14 residues in the CDR3. The V end was cut by 6 bases, the J end by 5 bases, with 14 bases between. Here the CDR3 reads CASSPTGFYQPQHF. CDR3 nucleotide sequence: TGTGCCAGCAGCCCCACAGGATTTTATCAGCCCCAGCATTTT.

The V gene is TRBV20-1, the J gene TRBJ1-3, with 10 bases that match TRBD1. There are 13 residues in the CDR3. The germline gives CDR1 DFQATT, CDR2 SNEGSKA (reference sequence). Written as DNA, the CDR3 is TGCAGCCTGACAGGGGGCGGAGGAAACACCATATATTTT. Residues: CSLTGGGGNTIYF.

The chain carries TRBV7-9 and TRBJ1-2; D is undetermined. CDR3 length equals 16 residues. Trimming removed 1 base from V and 2 bases from J, with 14 bases in between. Per germline, CDR1 SEHNR and CDR2 FQNEAQ (reference sequence). CDR3 DNA: TGTGCCAGCAGCTTAGGGGGTACCAGAAAAAACTATGGCTACACCTTC. It encodes CASSLGGTRKNYGYTF. The whole variable domain, filled in from reference TRBV7-9 and TRBJ1-2, reads DTGVSQNPRHKITKRGQNVTFRCDPISEHNRLYWYRQTLGQGPEFLTYFQNEAQLEKSRLLSDRFSAERPKGSFSTLEIQRTEQGDSAMYLCASSLGGTRKNYGYTFGSGTRLTVV.

The chain has TRBV5-1 and TRBJ1-1; no clear D gene. Per germline, CDR1 SGHRS and CDR2 YFSETQ. The CDR3 spans 15 residues. Trimming removed 5 bases from V and 1 base from J, with 15 bases in between. The CDR3 DNA is TGCGCCAGCAGTTTTAGTGGGCCCGCGAACACTGAAGCTTTCTTT. This sequence encodes CASSFSGPANTEAFF.

This chain links TRBV20-1 with TRBJ2-3; 8 bases agree with TRBD2. V was pared by 0 bases and J by 0 bases, with 5 bases of the junction left unmatched. Germline V lookup: CDR1 DFQATT, CDR2 SNEGSKA (reference sequence). CDR3 length: 16 amino acids. CDR3: CSARDRLATSTDTQYF. CDR3 coding DNA: TGCAGTGCTAGAGATCGACTAGCGACTAGCACAGATACGCAGTATTTT.

This clonotype appeared a few times. V usage is TRBV14 and J usage is TRBJ1-1; weak D call: TRBD1 (6 bases). CDR3 size: 15 residues. From germline, CDR1 is SGHDN and CDR2 FVKESK. Trimming stripped 1 base from V and 5 bases from J, with 14 bases between. The CDR3 reads CASSQVVGARTEAFF. CDR3 nucleotide sequence: TGTGCCAGCAGCCAAGTAGTGGGGGCAAGGACTGAAGCTTTCTTT.

The gene calls are TRBV6-5 and TRBJ2-7, with D possibly being TRBD1 or TRBD2 (5 bases each). Germline V CDR1 and CDR2: MNHEY, SVGAGI. V was clipped by 2 bases and J by 5 bases, with 13 bases between them. This CDR3 has 14 residues. CDR3: CASSYGGKYDEQYF. Here the CDR3 DNA reads TGTGCCAGCAGTTACGGGGGAAAATACGACGAGCAGTACTTC.

This chain connects TRBV12-3 or TRBV12-4 to TRBJ2-3; 9 bases agree with TRBD2. This CDR3 has 13 residues. The trim removed 11 bases at V and 3 bases at J, leaving 6 bases unmatched. CDR3 DNA sequence: TGTGCCGGCACGCGGGAGGGGACAGATACGCAGTATTTT. This sequence encodes CAGTREGTDTQYF.

The rearrangement links TRBV29-1 to TRBJ2-7; tentatively, D is TRBD2 (5 bases). The CDR3 has 11 residues. Germline CDR1 and CDR2: SQVTM and ANQGSEA. Between the trimmed V and J ends, which lost 6 bases and 3 bases, there was a span of 9 bases. In DNA, the CDR3 is TGCAGCGTGGGGAGTAACTACGAGCAGTACTTC. It is translated as CSVGSNYEQYF.

This clonotype was seen a few times. The chain is built from TRBV7-9 and TRBJ2-7; D remains unclear. The CDR3 contains 15 residues. Per germline, CDR1 SEHNR and CDR2 FQNEAQ (reference sequence). V dropped 4 bases and J dropped 0 bases, with 13 bases sitting between them. CDR3 region: CASSSSTGLSYEQYF. CDR3 nucleotides: TGTGCCAGCAGCTCGTCAACGGGCCTCTCCTACGAGCAGTACTTC.

In its sample, this clonotype was seen a few times. The chain has TRBV7-2 and TRBJ2-2; tentative D call: TRBD1 (5 bases). CDR3 size: 15 residues. V was pared by 0 bases and J by 1 base, with 6 bases between. Germline V gene sequence: CDR1 SGHTA, CDR2 FQGNSA. This CDR3 is CASSLATENTGELFF. CDR3 nucleotides: TGTGCCAGCAGCTTAGCGACAGAGAACACCGGGGAGCTGTTTTTT.

The chain is built from TRBV9 and TRBJ2-1; 7 bases line up with TRBD2. V shed 3 bases, J shed 8 bases, and the junction held 11 bases outside the gene matches. This CDR3 has 15 residues. Per germline, CDR1 SGDLS and CDR2 YYNGEE. CDR3 in DNA: TGTGCCAGCAGCGCTAGCGGTACCCTGCCCGATGAGCAGTTCTTC. Translation: CASSASGTLPDEQFF.

This rearrangement joins TRBV20-1 to TRBJ2-1; maybe TRBD2 (6 bases). CDR3 length equals 16 residues. Trimming stripped 8 bases from V and 4 bases from J, with 24 bases between. Germline V gives CDR1 DFQATT, CDR2 SNEGSKA (reference sequence). CDR3 loop: CSSPDGRDSLYNEQFF. Here the CDR3 DNA reads TGCAGTTCTCCAGACGGTCGGGACTCTCTATACAATGAGCAGTTCTTC.

The chain links TRBV10-3 to TRBJ2-1; D is undetermined. The CDR3 totals 12 residues. V was shortened by 2 bases and J by 3 bases, with 2 bases between the two germline ends. Germline CDR1 ENHRY, CDR2 SYGVKD. The chain's CDR3 is CAISESYNEQFF. The CDR3 nucleotides are TGTGCCATCAGTGAGAGCTACAATGAGCAGTTCTTC.

This clonotype turned up a few times. The chain uses TRBV6-5 and TRBJ2-2; D uncertain. The germline V gene has CDR1 MNHEY and CDR2 SVGAGI. The CDR3 totals 14 residues. The V end was cut by 5 bases, the J end by 0 bases, with 7 bases between. The CDR3 loop is CASSKNSNTGELFF. CDR3 bases: TGTGCCAGCAGTAAGAATTCGAACACCGGGGAGCTGTTTTTT.

The chain is built from TRBV7-3 and TRBJ1-6; D not resolved. The CDR3 runs to 13 residues. Germline V gene lookup returns CDR1 SGHTA and CDR2 FQGTGA. V lost 1 base and J 9 bases, leaving 7 bases between the germline ends. The CDR3 loop is CASSLSSVSPLHF. The CDR3 bases are TGTGCCAGCAGCTTAAGTTCGGTTTCACCCCTCCACTTT.

This clonotype was found a few times. The chain couples TRBV10-3 to TRBJ1-6; D not resolved. This CDR3 spans 15 amino acids. CDR1 and CDR2 (germline): ENHRY, SYGVKD. V was shortened by 3 bases and J by 9 bases, with 15 bases between the two germline ends. The CDR3 sequence is CAISEGGGLSSPLHF. The DNA for the CDR3 is TGTGCCATCAGTGAAGGTGGAGGCCTCAGTTCACCCCTCCACTTT.

In the case of this clonotype: An end of the junction does not agree with germline; a read error may underlie this. This chain uses TRBV7-2 with TRBJ2-3; perhaps D is TRBD1 or TRBD2 (6 bases each). CDR1 SGHTA and CDR2 FQGNSA come from the germline V gene. The CDR3 is 13 residues long. The CDR3 loop is CASSPWGADTRYF. CDR3 sequence (DNA): TGTGCCAGCAGCCCTTGGGGGGCAGATACGCGGTATTTT.

The chain couples TRBV6-2 or TRBV6-3 to TRBJ2-3, with a tentative D call TRBD2 (6 bases). CDR3 length equals 14 residues. V was clipped by 4 bases and J by 5 bases, with 13 bases between them. The germline V gene encodes CDR1 MNHEY and CDR2 SVGEGT. CDR3 residues: CASSLYTAGDTQYF. The CDR3 coding sequence is TGTGCCAGCAGTTTATATACAGCGGGAGATACGCAGTATTTT.

Comment on this clonotype: Germline is not matched at one junction end, which may reflect a read error. The chain combines TRBV29-1 with TRBJ1-2, with TRBD1 identical over 7 bases. The CDR3 sequence is 12 residues long. Germline values: CDR1 SQVTM, CDR2 ANQGSEA. CDR3 in DNA: TGCAGCATTGAAGGGGGCAGCTATGGCTACACCTTC. Translation gives CSIEGGSYGYTF.